This TCR beta chain is drawn from a study of vaccination effects on CD4 cells after COVID-19. Germline-derived CDR1 and CDR2 are SGHRS and YFSETQ. The CDR3 has 15 residues. V trimming: 4 bases; J trimming: 10 bases; junction bases outside the gene matches: 8. The repertoire was sequenced with immunoSEQ multiplex PCR; TCRdb's copy has only in-frame clones and lacks some. The data show 47,000 or so clones, 55% to 75% seen once. The authors isolated CD4+ T cells after less than eleven days of culture. Participants were vaccinated with two doses of either the BNT162b2 or mRNA-1273 vaccine. Half-medium changes using IL-2 medium occurred on days 3 and 7. General observations from the study: Convalescent patients were scarce in the study, and it lacked early post-infection timepoints. Infection-derived and vaccine-derived clones contracted markedly late after vaccination.

This clone was picked up a small number of times. The antigen is unknown. The starting material was CD4+ T cells from PBMCs cultured without peptide, obtained after COVID-19 vaccination. This chain connects TRBV5-1 to TRBJ1-6, with 10 bases that match TRBD1. The origin of this receptor is a human donor who received a COVID-19 vaccine. CDR3 sequence reads: CASSRIGQGDSPLHF. Written as DNA, the CDR3 is TGCGCCAGCAGCCGTATTGGACAGGGGGACTCACCCCTCCACTTT.